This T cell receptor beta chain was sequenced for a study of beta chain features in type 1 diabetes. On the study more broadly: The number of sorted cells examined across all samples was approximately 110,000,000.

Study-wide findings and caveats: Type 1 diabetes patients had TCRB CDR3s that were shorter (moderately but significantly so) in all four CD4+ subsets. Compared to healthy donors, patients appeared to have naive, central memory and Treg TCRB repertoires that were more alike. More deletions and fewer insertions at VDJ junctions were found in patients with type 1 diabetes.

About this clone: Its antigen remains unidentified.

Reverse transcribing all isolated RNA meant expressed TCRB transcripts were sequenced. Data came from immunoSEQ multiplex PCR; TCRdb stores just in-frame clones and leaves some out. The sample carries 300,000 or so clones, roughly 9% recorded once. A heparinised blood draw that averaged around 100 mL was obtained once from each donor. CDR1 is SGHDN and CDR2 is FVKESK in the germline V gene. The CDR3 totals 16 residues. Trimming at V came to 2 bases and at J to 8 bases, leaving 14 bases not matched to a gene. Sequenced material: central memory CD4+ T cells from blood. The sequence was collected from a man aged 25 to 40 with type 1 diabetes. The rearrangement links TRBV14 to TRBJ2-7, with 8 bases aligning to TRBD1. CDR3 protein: CASSQRGPGQVRQQYF. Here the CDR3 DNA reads TGTGCCAGCAGCCAAAGGGGACCGGGACAGGTTAGACAGCAGTACTTC.